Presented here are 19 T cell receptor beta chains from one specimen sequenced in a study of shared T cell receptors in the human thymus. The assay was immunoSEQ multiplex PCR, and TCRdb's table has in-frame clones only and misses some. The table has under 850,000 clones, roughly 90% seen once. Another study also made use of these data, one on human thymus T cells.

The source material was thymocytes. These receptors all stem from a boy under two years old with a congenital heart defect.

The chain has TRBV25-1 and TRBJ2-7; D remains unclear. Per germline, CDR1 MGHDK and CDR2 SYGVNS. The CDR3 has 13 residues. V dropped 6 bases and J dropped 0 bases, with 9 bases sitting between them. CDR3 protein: CASRPSSSYEQYF. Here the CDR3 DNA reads TGTGCCAGCAGGCCTTCTAGCTCCTACGAGCAGTACTTC.

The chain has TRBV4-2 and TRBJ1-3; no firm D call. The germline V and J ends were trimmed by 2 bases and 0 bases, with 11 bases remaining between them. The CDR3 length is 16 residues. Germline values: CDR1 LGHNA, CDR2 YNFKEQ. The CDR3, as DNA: TGTGCCAGCAGCCAACGACAAGCAGACTCTGGAAACACCATATATTTT. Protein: CASSQRQADSGNTIYF.

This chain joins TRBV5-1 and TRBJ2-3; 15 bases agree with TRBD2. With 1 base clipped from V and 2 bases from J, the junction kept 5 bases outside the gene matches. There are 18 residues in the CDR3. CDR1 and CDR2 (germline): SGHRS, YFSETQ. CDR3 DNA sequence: TGCGCCAGCAGCTTGTTCGGACTAGCGGGAGGGTCCACAGATACGCAGTATTTT. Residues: CASSLFGLAGGSTDTQYF.

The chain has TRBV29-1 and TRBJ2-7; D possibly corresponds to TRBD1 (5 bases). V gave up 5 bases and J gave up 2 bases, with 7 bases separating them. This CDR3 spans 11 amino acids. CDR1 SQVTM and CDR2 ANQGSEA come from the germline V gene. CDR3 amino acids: CSVTQAYEQYF. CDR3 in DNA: TGCAGCGTTACACAGGCCTACGAGCAGTACTTC.

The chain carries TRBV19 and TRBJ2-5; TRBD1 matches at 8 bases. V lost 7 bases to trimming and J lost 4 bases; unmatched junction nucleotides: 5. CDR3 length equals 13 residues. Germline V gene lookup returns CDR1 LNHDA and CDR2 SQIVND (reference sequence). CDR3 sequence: CASTVDRGETQYF. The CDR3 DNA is TGTGCCAGTACCGTCGACAGGGGAGAGACCCAGTACTTC. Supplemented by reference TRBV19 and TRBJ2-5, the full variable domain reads DGGITQSPKYLFRKEGQNVTLSCEQNLNHDAMYWYRQDPGQGLRLIYYSQIVNDFQKGDIAEGYSVSREKKESFPLTVTSAQKNPTAFYLCASTVDRGETQYFGPGTRLLVL.

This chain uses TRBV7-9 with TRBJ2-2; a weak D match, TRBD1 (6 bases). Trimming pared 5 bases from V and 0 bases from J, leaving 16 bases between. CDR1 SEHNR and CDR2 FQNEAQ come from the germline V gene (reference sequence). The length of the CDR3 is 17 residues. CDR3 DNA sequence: TGTGCCAGCAGCGCCCCTAACAGGGAAGCGAACACCGGGGAGCTGTTTTTT. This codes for CASSAPNREANTGELFF.

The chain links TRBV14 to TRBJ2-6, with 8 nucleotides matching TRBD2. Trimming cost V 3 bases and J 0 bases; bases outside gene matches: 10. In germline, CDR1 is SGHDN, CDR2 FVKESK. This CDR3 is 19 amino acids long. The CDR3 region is CASSQGLGQANSGANVLTF. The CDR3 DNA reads TGTGCCAGCAGCCAGGGACTAGGGCAGGCCAACTCTGGGGCCAACGTCCTGACTTTC.

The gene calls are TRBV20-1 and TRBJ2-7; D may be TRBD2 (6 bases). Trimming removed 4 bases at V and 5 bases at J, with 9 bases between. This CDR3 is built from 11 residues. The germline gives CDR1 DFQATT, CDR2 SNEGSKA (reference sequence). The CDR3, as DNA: TGCAGTGCTAAAGGCGGGGACGAGCAGTACTTC. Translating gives CSAKGGDEQYF.

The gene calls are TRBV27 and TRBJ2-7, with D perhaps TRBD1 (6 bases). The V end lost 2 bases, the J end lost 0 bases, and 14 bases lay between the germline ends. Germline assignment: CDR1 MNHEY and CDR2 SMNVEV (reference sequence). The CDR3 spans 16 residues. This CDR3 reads CASSLRGKTYSYEQYF. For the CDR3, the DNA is TGTGCCAGCAGTTTAAGGGGGAAGACTTACTCCTACGAGCAGTACTTC.

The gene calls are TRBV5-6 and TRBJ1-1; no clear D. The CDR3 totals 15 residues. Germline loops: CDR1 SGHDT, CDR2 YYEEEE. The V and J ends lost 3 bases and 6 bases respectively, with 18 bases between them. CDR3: CASSSTGGYVSEAFF. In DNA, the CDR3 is TGTGCCAGCAGCTCAACTGGCGGGTACGTTTCTGAAGCTTTCTTT.

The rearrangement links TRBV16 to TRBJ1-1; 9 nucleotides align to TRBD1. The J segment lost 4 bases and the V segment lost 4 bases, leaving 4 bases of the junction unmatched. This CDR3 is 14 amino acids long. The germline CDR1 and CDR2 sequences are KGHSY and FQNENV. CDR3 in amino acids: CASSPGQGSTEAFF. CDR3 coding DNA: TGTGCCAGCAGCCCCGGACAGGGGAGCACTGAAGCTTTCTTT.

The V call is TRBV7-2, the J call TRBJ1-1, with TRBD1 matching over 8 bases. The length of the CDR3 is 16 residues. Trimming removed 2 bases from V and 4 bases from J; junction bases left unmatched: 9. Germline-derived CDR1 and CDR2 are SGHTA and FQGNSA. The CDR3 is CASSLRWQGAITEAFF. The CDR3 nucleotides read TGTGCCAGCAGCTTAAGGTGGCAGGGGGCTATCACTGAAGCTTTCTTT.

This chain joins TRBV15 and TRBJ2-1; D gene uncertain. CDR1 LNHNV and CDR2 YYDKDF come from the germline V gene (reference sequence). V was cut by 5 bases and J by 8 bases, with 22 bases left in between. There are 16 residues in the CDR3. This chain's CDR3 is CATSGEPTSQSHEQFF. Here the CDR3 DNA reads TGTGCCACCAGCGGTGAGCCCACGTCCCAATCCCATGAGCAGTTCTTC. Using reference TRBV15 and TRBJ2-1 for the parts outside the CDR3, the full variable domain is DAMVIQNPRYQVTQFGKPVTLSCSQTLNHNVMYWYQQKSSQAPKLLFHYYDKDFNNEADTPDNFQSRRPNTSFCFLDIRSPGLGDTAMYLCATSGEPTSQSHEQFFGPGTRLTVL.

CDR3 DNA sequence: TGTGCCAGCAGCCAAACCTCCGGAGGGGCATCCTACGAGCAGTACTTC. This translates into CASSQTSGGASYEQYF. The V call is TRBV14, the J call TRBJ2-7; a weak D match, TRBD2 (6 bases). V shed 2 bases and J shed 1 base, with 15 bases lying between them. CDR1 SGHDN and CDR2 FVKESK come from the germline V gene. The CDR3 covers 16 residues.

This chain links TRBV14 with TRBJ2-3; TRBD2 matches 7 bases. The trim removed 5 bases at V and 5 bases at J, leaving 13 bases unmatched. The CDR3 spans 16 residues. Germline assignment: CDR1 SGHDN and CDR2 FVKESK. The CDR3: CASSGKGGPAGDTQYF. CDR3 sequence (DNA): TGTGCCAGCAGCGGAAAGGGAGGGCCCGCGGGAGATACGCAGTATTTT.

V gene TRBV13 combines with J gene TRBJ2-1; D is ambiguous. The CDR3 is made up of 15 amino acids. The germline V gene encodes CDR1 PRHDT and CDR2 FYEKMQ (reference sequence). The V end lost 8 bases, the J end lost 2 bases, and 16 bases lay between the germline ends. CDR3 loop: CASGPTAPTYNEQFF. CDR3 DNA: TGTGCCAGCGGCCCAACAGCCCCCACCTACAATGAGCAGTTCTTC.

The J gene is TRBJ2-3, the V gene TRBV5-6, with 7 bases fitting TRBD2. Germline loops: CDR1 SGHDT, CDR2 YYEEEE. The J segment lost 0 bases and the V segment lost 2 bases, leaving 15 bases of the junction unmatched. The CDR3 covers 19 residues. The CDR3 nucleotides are TGTGCCAGCAGCTTAGTACTAGCGAGAGGGCTAATTAGCACAGATACGCAGTATTTT. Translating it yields CASSLVLARGLISTDTQYF.

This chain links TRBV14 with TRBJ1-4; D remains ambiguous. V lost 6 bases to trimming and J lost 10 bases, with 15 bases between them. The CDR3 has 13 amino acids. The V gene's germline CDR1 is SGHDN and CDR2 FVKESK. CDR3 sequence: CASRKGGRGKLFF. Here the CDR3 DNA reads TGTGCCAGCAGGAAAGGAGGGCGGGGAAAACTGTTTTTT.

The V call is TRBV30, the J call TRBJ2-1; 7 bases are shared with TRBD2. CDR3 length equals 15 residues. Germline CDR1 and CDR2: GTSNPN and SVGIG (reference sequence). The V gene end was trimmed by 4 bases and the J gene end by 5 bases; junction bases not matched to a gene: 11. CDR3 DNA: TGTGCCTGGACCAAGGGCAGCGGGAAAAACAATGAGCAGTTCTTC. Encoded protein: CAWTKGSGKNNEQFF.